These T cell receptor beta chains were read from a single sample in a study of cytomegalovirus exposure and HLA in healthy donors. The protocol was immunoSEQ multiplex PCR, while the TCRdb copy is restricted to in-frame clones and leaves out a portion. Its listing shows roughly 120,000 clones. Sample: PBMCs. The receptor source for this set is a man in his forties or fifties in good health and CMV-seronegative. The CDR3 runs from the conserved cysteine through the conserved F or W. The order of the fields is CDR3 DNA, CDR3 protein, J gene, D gene, V gene. D genes are given only for firm matches.

CDR3nt: TGTGCCAGCAGACCAGGGAATTCACCCCTCCACTTT; CDR3aa: CASRPGNSPLHF; j_gene: TRBJ1-6; d_gene: .; v_gene: TRBV25-1
CDR3nt: TGTGCCAGCAGCCCTCTGAGGGGGGGGAACACTGAAGCTTTCTTT; CDR3aa: CASSPLRGGNTEAFF; j_gene: TRBJ1-1; d_gene: .; v_gene: TRBV7-3
CDR3nt: TGTGCCAGCTCACCACGTGGCAGGGACTTGGGAAGGAGTGAGCAGTTCTTC; CDR3aa: CASSPRGRDLGRSEQFF; j_gene: TRBJ2-1; d_gene: .; v_gene: TRBV18
CDR3nt: TGTGCCAGCACCCCGGACAGGGGTGGGTACGAGCAGTACTTC; CDR3aa: CASTPDRGGYEQYF; j_gene: TRBJ2-7; d_gene: TRBD1; v_gene: TRBV28
CDR3nt: TGTGCCAGCAGCCTCCGGAGTACCTGGGAGCAGTTCTTC; CDR3aa: CASSLRSTWEQFF; j_gene: TRBJ2-1; d_gene: .; v_gene: TRBV7-2
CDR3nt: TGTGCCAGCAGTTCCCCCCCCCTAGGGGGGGACTCTGGAAACACCATATATTTT; CDR3aa: CASSSPPLGGDSGNTIYF; j_gene: TRBJ1-3; d_gene: .; v_gene: TRBV27
CDR3nt: TGCGCCAGCAGCTCCCCAGGGACAGGGCACTACGAGCAGTACTTC; CDR3aa: CASSSPGTGHYEQYF; j_gene: TRBJ2-7; d_gene: TRBD1; v_gene: TRBV5-1
CDR3nt: TGCGCCAGCAGCTTGGTAGCGACAGGGGGAGAGCAGTACTTC; CDR3aa: CASSLVATGGEQYF; j_gene: TRBJ2-7; d_gene: TRBD1; v_gene: TRBV5-1
CDR3nt: TGCGCCAGCAGCACTGCCCGACGGACTTACAATGAGCAGTTCTTC; CDR3aa: CASSTARRTYNEQFF; j_gene: TRBJ2-1; d_gene: .; v_gene: TRBV10-2
CDR3nt: TGCGCCAGCAGCCAAGTCGACAGGGACTCCTATGGCTACACCTTC; CDR3aa: CASSQVDRDSYGYTF; j_gene: TRBJ1-2; d_gene: TRBD1; v_gene: TRBV4-3
CDR3nt: TGCGCCAGCAGCCCACCAAGCGGGAGCAGCTCCTACGAGCAGTACTTC; CDR3aa: CASSPPSGSSSYEQYF; j_gene: TRBJ2-7; d_gene: TRBD2; v_gene: TRBV5-1
CDR3nt: TGTGCCTGGAAGACCGGGACAGGCGCTTATACTGAAGCTTTCTTT; CDR3aa: CAWKTGTGAYTEAFF; j_gene: TRBJ1-1; d_gene: TRBD1; v_gene: TRBV30
CDR3nt: TGTGCCATCGGGACAGCCACCGGGGAGCTGTTTTTT; CDR3aa: CAIGTATGELFF; j_gene: TRBJ2-2; d_gene: TRBD1; v_gene: TRBV6-1
CDR3nt: TGTGCCAGCAGTGAAGGGGGCGGACAGCAAAGGGGCTTGTTTTTT; CDR3aa: CASSEGGGQQRGLFF; j_gene: TRBJ1-4; d_gene: .; v_gene: TRBV6-1
CDR3nt: TGCAGCGGGTGGGGGGGCGACGGTCGGGAGCAGTACTTC; CDR3aa: CSGWGGDGREQYF; j_gene: TRBJ2-7; d_gene: .; v_gene: TRBV29-1
CDR3nt: TGTGCCAGCAGCAACATACACACTGAAGCTTTCTTT; CDR3aa: CASSNIHTEAFF; j_gene: TRBJ1-1; d_gene: .; v_gene: TRBV28
CDR3nt: TGTGCCAGCAGCCAACAAAGCACCGGGGAGCTGTTTTTT; CDR3aa: CASSQQSTGELFF; j_gene: TRBJ2-2; d_gene: .; v_gene: TRBV2
CDR3nt: TGTGCCAGCAGCTTACAAGCGGGAGGTTATAACGAGCAGTACTTC; CDR3aa: CASSLQAGGYNEQYF; j_gene: TRBJ2-7; d_gene: TRBD2; v_gene: TRBV7-2
CDR3nt: TGCAGTGCAGGGACAGCCTACGAGCAGTACTTC; CDR3aa: CSAGTAYEQYF; j_gene: TRBJ2-7; d_gene: TRBD1; v_gene: TRBV20-1
CDR3nt: TGTGCCTGGACCGGACTAGCGGGAGTGTCGACCGGGGAGCTGTTTTTT; CDR3aa: CAWTGLAGVSTGELFF; j_gene: TRBJ2-2; d_gene: TRBD2; v_gene: TRBV30
CDR3nt: TGCGCCAGCAGCCAAGATCCGGGACTAGCGGGAGGGGGCAATGAGCAGTTCTTC; CDR3aa: CASSQDPGLAGGGNEQFF; j_gene: TRBJ2-1; d_gene: TRBD2; v_gene: TRBV4-1
CDR3nt: TGCGCCAGCAGCCTCGGGACAGTTAGGAACTATGGCTACACCTTC; CDR3aa: CASSLGTVRNYGYTF; j_gene: TRBJ1-2; d_gene: TRBD1; v_gene: TRBV4-3
CDR3nt: TGCGCCAGCAGCTCTGACTATCAAGAGACCCAGTACTTC; CDR3aa: CASSSDYQETQYF; j_gene: TRBJ2-5; d_gene: .; v_gene: TRBV5-1
CDR3nt: TGTGCCAGCAGCTCGCGCCGGCGGCGTTCCTACGAGCAGTACTTC; CDR3aa: CASSSRRRRSYEQYF; j_gene: TRBJ2-7; d_gene: .; v_gene: TRBV5-6
CDR3nt: TGTGCCGGTTCGCGGGGATTGAACACAGATACGCAGTATTTT; CDR3aa: CAGSRGLNTDTQYF; j_gene: TRBJ2-3; d_gene: .; v_gene: TRBV7-9
CDR3nt: TGCAGCGTTGAGGCTAGCGGGAGGTTTTTCTCCTACAATGAGCAGTTCTTC; CDR3aa: CSVEASGRFFSYNEQFF; j_gene: TRBJ2-1; d_gene: TRBD2; v_gene: TRBV29-1
CDR3nt: TGTGCCAGCAGCCCGGGACAGGGTTTCTACGAGCAGTACTTC; CDR3aa: CASSPGQGFYEQYF; j_gene: TRBJ2-7; d_gene: TRBD1; v_gene: TRBV11-3
CDR3nt: TGTGCCAGCAGTTTATCAGCCGGGGGGGGCAGCTCCTACGAGCAGTACTTC; CDR3aa: CASSLSAGGGSSYEQYF; j_gene: TRBJ2-7; d_gene: TRBD2; v_gene: TRBV27
CDR3nt: TGTGCCAGCAGCTTAGAGGCAGGAACTAGCTCTGGAAACACCATATATTTT; CDR3aa: CASSLEAGTSSGNTIYF; j_gene: TRBJ1-3; d_gene: .; v_gene: TRBV7-6
CDR3nt: TGTGCCAGCAGCACCCGGGACAGGGGGTTTAACTATGGCTACACCTTC; CDR3aa: CASSTRDRGFNYGYTF; j_gene: TRBJ1-2; d_gene: TRBD1; v_gene: TRBV7-2
CDR3nt: TGTGCCAGCTCACCCCCAAGGGGCCAGCCCCAGCATTTT; CDR3aa: CASSPPRGQPQHF; j_gene: TRBJ1-5; d_gene: .; v_gene: TRBV18
CDR3nt: TGTGCCAGCAGCTTAGCAGGGGCGAACACTGAAGCTTTCTTT; CDR3aa: CASSLAGANTEAFF; j_gene: TRBJ1-1; d_gene: .; v_gene: TRBV7-2
CDR3nt: TGCGCCAGCAGTAACGGACAGTTAATGGGGAACACTGAAGCTTTCTTT; CDR3aa: CASSNGQLMGNTEAFF; j_gene: TRBJ1-1; d_gene: .; v_gene: TRBV10-1
CDR3nt: TGTGCCAGCAGCTTGTACGGGAGGGCCGGGTCTGGGGCCAACGTCCTGACTTTC; CDR3aa: CASSLYGRAGSGANVLTF; j_gene: TRBJ2-6; d_gene: TRBD2; v_gene: TRBV5-6
CDR3nt: TGTGCCAGCAGCTCCCACCCAACTATCAATGAGCAGTTCTTC; CDR3aa: CASSSHPTINEQFF; j_gene: TRBJ2-1; d_gene: .; v_gene: TRBV5-6
CDR3nt: TGTGCCAGCAGGCCGACTCAGGGGGACTATGGCTACACCTTC; CDR3aa: CASRPTQGDYGYTF; j_gene: TRBJ1-2; d_gene: TRBD1; v_gene: TRBV6-1
CDR3nt: TGCGCCAGCAGCGCCGGGACTAGCGGGCCAGGAGAAGAGACCCAGTACTTC; CDR3aa: CASSAGTSGPGEETQYF; j_gene: TRBJ2-5; d_gene: TRBD2; v_gene: TRBV4-1
CDR3nt: TGTGCCAGCAGCTCACCTAGGGGGCGCAGGACTGAAGCTTTCTTT; CDR3aa: CASSSPRGRRTEAFF; j_gene: TRBJ1-1; d_gene: TRBD1; v_gene: TRBV7-9
CDR3nt: TGCGCCAGCAGCTCCCCCGGGACCTACAATGAGCAGTTCTTC; CDR3aa: CASSSPGTYNEQFF; j_gene: TRBJ2-1; d_gene: .; v_gene: TRBV5-1
CDR3nt: TGCGCCAGCAGCTTGTACGGTACTGAAGCTTTCTTT; CDR3aa: CASSLYGTEAFF; j_gene: TRBJ1-1; d_gene: .; v_gene: TRBV5-1
CDR3nt: TGTGCCAGCACAAACCGACAGGGTATCTATGGCTACACCTTC; CDR3aa: CASTNRQGIYGYTF; j_gene: TRBJ1-2; d_gene: TRBD1; v_gene: TRBV27
CDR3nt: TGTGCCTGGAGTGTACAACTAGCGGATTACTACAATGAGCAGTTCTTC; CDR3aa: CAWSVQLADYYNEQFF; j_gene: TRBJ2-1; d_gene: TRBD2; v_gene: TRBV30
CDR3nt: TGTGCCAGCCGAAACTTAGGGGGCTCGGGCTATGGCTACACCTTC; CDR3aa: CASRNLGGSGYGYTF; j_gene: TRBJ1-2; d_gene: TRBD1; v_gene: TRBV7-9
CDR3nt: TGTGCCAGCAGTGAAACTCGACAGAACCAAGCCAATCAGCCCCAGCATTTT; CDR3aa: CASSETRQNQANQPQHF; j_gene: TRBJ1-5; d_gene: .; v_gene: TRBV25-1
CDR3nt: TGTGCCAGCAGCTTGGGGGACAGGAATAGCAACTATGGCTACACCTTC; CDR3aa: CASSLGDRNSNYGYTF; j_gene: TRBJ1-2; d_gene: TRBD1; v_gene: TRBV5-6
CDR3nt: TGTGCCAGCAGTTACCACAGGGAAGGCACTGAAGCTTTCTTT; CDR3aa: CASSYHREGTEAFF; j_gene: TRBJ1-1; d_gene: .; v_gene: TRBV6-5
CDR3nt: TGTGCCAGCAGCCCTTGGGGGAGGGGTGGAAACACCATATATTTT; CDR3aa: CASSPWGRGGNTIYF; j_gene: TRBJ1-3; d_gene: .; v_gene: TRBV9